Following are 14 T cell receptor beta chains from one sample sequenced in a study of Ad26.COV2.S vaccination and SARS-CoV-2 variants. Libraries were prepared by immunoSEQ multiplex PCR; TCRdb keeps only in-frame clonotypes and omits some of them. Counted here are over 450,000 clones, roughly nine tenths occurring once; the ten biggest clones make up 1.5% to 2%. Specified treatment: roughly 20 received Ad26.COV2.S at low or high dose, single or two shots; about 5 received placebo; per-sample allocation not given. Sampling took place 63 days after the first vaccine or placebo injection. This sample comprised peripheral blood, obtained in a trial of Ad26.COV2.S vaccine versus placebo. The source of these receptors is a person between 18 and 59 years old who received the Ad26.COV2.S COVID-19 vaccine or a placebo.

This chain joins TRBV11-3 and TRBJ2-1; D perhaps matches TRBD2 (6 bases). Germline CDR1 SGHNT, CDR2 YENEEA. The CDR3 extends over 14 amino acids. Trimming removed 2 bases at V and 4 bases at J, with 9 bases between. The CDR3 DNA is TGTGCCAGCAGCTTATCGGGGGATTACAATGAGCAGTTCTTC. This encodes CASSLSGDYNEQFF. The full variable domain, rest sourced from reference TRBV11-3 and TRBJ2-1, is EAGVVQSPRYKIIEKKQPVAFWCNPISGHNTLYWYLQNLGQGPELLIRYENEEAVDDSQLPKDRFSAERLKGVDSTLKIQPAELGDSAVYLCASSLSGDYNEQFFGPGTRLTVL.

The gene calls are TRBV7-2 and TRBJ1-1, with 8 bases matching TRBD1. With 5 bases clipped from V and 4 bases from J, the junction kept 9 bases outside the gene matches. The germline gives CDR1 SGHTA, CDR2 FQGNSA. The CDR3 sequence is 15 residues long. CDR3 nucleotides: TGTGCCAGCAGCACCCTGGGGCAGGGGGCCACTGAAGCTTTCTTT. This gives the protein CASSTLGQGATEAFF.

The chain carries TRBV7-9 and TRBJ2-5, with D perhaps matching TRBD1 (5 bases). From germline, CDR1 is SEHNR and CDR2 FQNEAQ (reference sequence). The germline V and J ends were trimmed by 5 bases and 6 bases, with 22 bases remaining between them. The CDR3 extends over 16 amino acids. The CDR3 here is CASSDRQPQLGKTQYF. The CDR3 nucleotides read TGTGCCAGCAGCGACAGACAACCTCAGCTAGGAAAGACCCAGTACTTC.

V usage is TRBV19 and J usage is TRBJ1-6, with TRBD1 identical over 7 bases. Germline assignment: CDR1 LNHDA and CDR2 SQIVND (reference sequence). The CDR3 extends over 18 amino acids. V lost 0 bases, J lost 0 bases, and 5 bases stayed unmatched. The CDR3 sequence is CASSIDRDSHSYNSPLHF. DNA of the CDR3: TGTGCCAGTAGTATAGATCGGGACAGTCACTCCTATAATTCACCCCTCCACTTT.

The chain carries TRBV7-3 and TRBJ1-4; 9 bases map to TRBD1. This CDR3 spans 15 amino acids. V trimming: 5 bases; J trimming: 7 bases; junction bases outside the gene matches: 8. The germline CDR1 and CDR2 sequences are SGHTA and FQGTGA. The CDR3 loop is CASSPTGGAGEKLFF. CDR3 DNA: TGTGCCAGCAGCCCCACAGGGGGCGCGGGTGAAAAACTGTTTTTT.

A remark on this clone: At the DNA level, this CDR3 is encoded by other sequences in the same sample as well. The chain carries TRBV28 and TRBJ2-3, with unresolved D. The V gene's germline CDR1 is MDHEN and CDR2 SYDVKM. This CDR3 spans 14 amino acids. V was clipped by 3 bases and J by 0 bases, with 7 bases between them. CDR3 bases: TGTGCCAGCAGTTTTTTGGGGAGCACAGATACGCAGTATTTT. Its protein is CASSFLGSTDTQYF.

This chain joins TRBV2 and TRBJ2-1, with D perhaps matching TRBD1 (6 bases). V was shortened by 5 bases and J by 12 bases, with 11 bases between the two germline ends. The CDR3 covers 11 residues. Germline CDR1 is SNHLY and CDR2 is FYNNEI. As DNA, the CDR3 is TGTGCCAGCAGTCCCGAGGACAGGCAGTTCTTC. It codes for CASSPEDRQFF.

The genes are TRBV6-5 and TRBJ2-4; tentatively, D is TRBD2 (5 bases). V gave up 6 bases and J gave up 5 bases, with 17 bases separating them. The CDR3 loop spans 15 amino acids. Germline CDR1 is MNHEY and CDR2 is SVGAGI. CDR3 nucleotide sequence: TGTGCCAGCAGCCCGAGGGCCGTAAGGCAAAACATTCAGTACTTC. The encoded protein is CASSPRAVRQNIQYF.

The CDR3 coding sequence is TGCGCCAGCAGTGAGACCCCCGGGAATTCACCCCTCCACTTT. Residues: CASSETPGNSPLHF. The chain is built from TRBV10-2 and TRBJ1-6; no definite D call. The CDR3 covers 14 residues. Per the germline V gene, CDR1 is WSHSY and CDR2 is SAAADI. Trimming removed 2 bases from V and 7 bases from J, with 9 bases in between.

This chain links TRBV7-3 with TRBJ2-2, with a weak D call TRBD1 (6 bases). Trimming took 1 base from V and 5 from J, leaving 8 bases between them. Germline V gene lookup returns CDR1 SGHTA and CDR2 FQGTGA. The CDR3 has 14 amino acids. CDR3 region: CASSLSQGTGELFF. CDR3 DNA sequence: TGTGCCAGCAGCTTAAGCCAGGGGACCGGGGAGCTGTTTTTT.

This clone was counted a single time. The CDR3 sequence: CATSDRLAGVTDTQYF. The CDR3 DNA sequence: TGTGCCACCAGTGATCGACTAGCGGGAGTAACAGATACGCAGTATTTT. The chain has TRBV24-1 and TRBJ2-3; 12 bases agree with TRBD2. The junction had 3 bases not matched to a gene; V was cut back by 3 bases and J by 3 bases. This CDR3 comprises 16 residues. Germline V gives CDR1 KGHDR, CDR2 SFDVKD.

The V call is TRBV7-9, the J call TRBJ1-2; D not resolved. Per the germline V gene, CDR1 is SEHNR and CDR2 is FQNEAQ (reference sequence). The CDR3 loop spans 13 amino acids. V was trimmed by 5 bases and J by 7 bases, leaving 14 bases between them. CDR3 coding DNA: TGTGCCAGCAGCACCACCCTCGAGAGTGGCTACACCTTC. Encoded protein: CASSTTLESGYTF.

The chain has TRBV19 and TRBJ1-2, with 7 bases aligning to TRBD1. The CDR3 is 16 residues long. The J segment lost 2 bases and the V segment lost 3 bases, leaving 9 bases of the junction unmatched. In germline, CDR1 is LNHDA, CDR2 SQIVND (reference sequence). The CDR3: CASSIDRATVNYGYTF. DNA of the CDR3: TGTGCCAGTAGTATCGACAGGGCAACGGTAAACTATGGCTACACCTTC.

The genes are TRBV4-3 and TRBJ1-4; D unresolved. The CDR3 runs to 16 residues. From germline, CDR1 is LGHNA and CDR2 YSLEER. Trimming left V 0 bases short and J 4 bases short, with 12 bases between. CDR3 loop: CASSQDFLVINEKLFF. CDR3 bases: TGCGCCAGCAGCCAAGATTTTCTGGTGATTAATGAAAAACTGTTTTTT.